These 12 T cell receptor beta chains originate from one sample sequenced in a study of blood T cells in healthy people across ages. For the second PCR, which ran for 7 to 11 cycles, a sample-barcoded 5' primer and a J-beta primer mix were used. MiXCR, applied by TCRdb to the 5' RACE reads, yields one record per CDR3 protein. The sample yields approximately 810,000 distinct CDR3 sequences, around 28% seen once. Sequences were obtained from blood. The receptors here all came from an elderly woman in good health.

This clonotype has ten or more counts. This chain joins TRBV4-3 and TRBJ2-3; 10 positions agree with TRBD1. V trimming: 1 base; J trimming: 4 bases; junction bases outside the gene matches: 2. The CDR3 loop spans 15 amino acids. Germline CDR1 and CDR2: LGHNA and YSLEER. CDR3 nucleotide sequence: TGCGCCAGCAGCCAAGTGGGACAGGGGCCAGATACGCAGTATTTT. Translated: CASSQVGQGPDTQYF.

A word on this clonotype: One base away lies a much larger clone, so this may be a sequencing read error. This chain joins TRBV6-2 or TRBV6-3 and TRBJ2-7; no firm D call. The V gene's germline CDR1 is MNHEY and CDR2 SVGEGT. The CDR3 has 15 amino acids. V was shortened by 5 bases and J by 6 bases, with 20 bases between the two germline ends. CDR3 DNA sequence: TGTGCCAGCAGTAATCTTTGGACCACCGGTGGCGAGCAGTACTTC. Residues: CASSNLWTTGGEQYF.

This clonotype was picked up many times. This sequence joins TRBV7-2 and TRBJ1-2, with 8 bases identical to TRBD1. The trim removed 1 base at V and 2 bases at J, leaving 6 bases unmatched. In germline, CDR1 is SGHTA, CDR2 FQGNSA. The CDR3 runs to 16 residues. The CDR3: CASSLVSGQANYGYTF. The CDR3 DNA is TGTGCCAGCAGCTTAGTTTCGGGACAGGCGAACTATGGCTACACCTTC.

This clonotype turned up a few times. This rearrangement joins TRBV2 to TRBJ2-2, with D uncertain. V gave up 3 bases and J gave up 6 bases, with 5 bases separating them. The CDR3 covers 12 residues. Germline lookup yields CDR1 SNHLY and CDR2 FYNNEI. In DNA, the CDR3 is TGTGCCAGCAGTGACGAATCCGGGGAGCTGTTTTTT. It yields the protein CASSDESGELFF.

This clonotype was picked up a small number of times. V usage is TRBV18 and J usage is TRBJ2-3, with 7 bases identical to TRBD1. V gave up 2 bases and J gave up 4 bases; unmatched junction bases: 6. The germline V gene has CDR1 KGHSH and CDR2 LQKENI. This CDR3 has 15 amino acids. CDR3 residues: CASSPRQGSSDTQYF. The CDR3 DNA reads as TGTGCCAGCTCACCAAGACAGGGATCGTCAGATACGCAGTATTTT. Using reference TRBV18 and TRBJ2-3 for the parts outside the CDR3, the full variable domain is NAGVMQNPRHLVRRRGQEARLRCSPMKGHSHVYWYRQLPEEGLKFMVYLQKENIIDESGMPKERFSAEFPKEGPSILRIQQVVRGDSAAYFCASSPRQGSSDTQYFGPGTRLTVL.

Only a few counts were recorded for this clonotype. The chain has TRBV24-1 and TRBJ2-1, with D perhaps TRBD2 (6 bases). CDR3 size: 11 residues. Per germline, CDR1 KGHDR and CDR2 SFDVKD. V was shortened by 7 bases and J by 9 bases, with 9 bases between the two germline ends. The CDR3 sequence is CATSGGGEQFF. The CDR3 region has the DNA TGTGCCACCAGCGGGGGAGGTGAGCAGTTCTTC.

This chain connects TRBV20-1 to TRBJ2-3; 7 bases are a match to TRBD2. Germline lookup yields CDR1 DFQATT and CDR2 SNEGSKA (reference sequence). Trimming removed 5 bases from V and 4 bases from J; junction bases left unmatched: 9. This CDR3 region has 14 residues. This chain's CDR3 is CSASTSFIADTQYF. CDR3 bases: TGCAGTGCTTCGACTAGCTTCATCGCAGATACGCAGTATTTT.

This clonotype showed up many times. The CDR3 coding sequence is TGTGCCAGCAGCCCGGGGGGCGGGGTTGGGAGAGATACGCAGTATTTT. The encoded protein is CASSPGGGVGRDTQYF. V usage is TRBV7-2 and J usage is TRBJ2-3, with D perhaps TRBD2 (7 bases). V gave up 5 bases and J gave up 5 bases, with 20 bases separating them. The CDR3 has 16 residues. Germline V gene lookup returns CDR1 SGHTA and CDR2 FQGNSA.

Ten or more counts support this clonotype. The rearrangement joins TRBV7-2 to TRBJ1-2; 12 positions agree with TRBD1. After removal of 5 bases from V and 7 bases from J, the junction contained 8 bases not matched to a gene. The germline V gene has CDR1 SGHTA and CDR2 FQGNSA. There are 15 residues in the CDR3. CDR3 sequence reads: CASSPYRDRGLGYTF. The CDR3, as DNA: TGTGCCAGCAGCCCCTACCGGGACAGGGGGCTTGGCTACACCTTC.

J is TRBJ2-3 and V is TRBV6-5; 7 bases agree with TRBD2. Germline V gene sequence: CDR1 MNHEY, CDR2 SVGAGI. The CDR3 contains 12 residues. Trimming took 5 bases from V and 12 from J; bases not matched to a gene: 8. The CDR3 spells CASSPPGLPQYF. CDR3 nucleotide sequence: TGTGCCAGCAGTCCCCCGGGACTACCCCAGTATTTT.

As to this clonotype: A read error may be the cause here, since a much bigger clone is one base away. J is TRBJ2-7 and V is TRBV11-2; D is perhaps TRBD2 (5 bases). The CDR3 runs 16 residues. CDR1 is SGHAT, CDR2 FQNNGV, per germline. V lost 4 bases, J lost 7 bases, and 23 bases lay in between. The CDR3 region is CASSSPGLAQYNEQYF. CDR3 coding DNA: TGTGCCAGCAGCTCACCCGGGCTAGCTCAATACAATGAGCAGTACTTC.

The V call is TRBV18, the J call TRBJ1-2; no clear D gene. CDR1 and CDR2 (germline): KGHSH, LQKENI. The CDR3 spans 16 residues. The germline V and J ends were trimmed by 2 bases and 0 bases, with 13 bases remaining between them. The CDR3 spells CASSPTGPTPNYGYTF. For the CDR3, the DNA is TGTGCCAGCTCACCAACTGGACCGACTCCTAACTATGGCTACACCTTC.